This T cell receptor (beta chain) was obtained from a study of OX40 agonist ivuxolimab in advanced cancers. General notes on the study: Ivuxolimab was an agonistic, fully human IgG2 monoclonal antibody directed against OX40 (CD134), a costimulatory receptor. Intravenous ivuxolimab was administered to patients every 2 weeks at six dose levels: 0.01, 0.1, 0.3, 1.5, 3 and 10 mg/kg. Of the approximately 50 dose-escalation patients, hepatocellular carcinoma was present in roughly 19, melanoma in roughly 15, renal cell carcinoma in 9 and head and neck cancer in 9. The dose-escalation cohort was roughly 87% male with a mean age of around 62 years, ranging from roughly 23 to 90. Patients were allowed to have had prior anti-PD-1, anti-PD-L1 or anti-CTLA-4 therapy, and more than 35% of the dose-escalation patients had been treated with checkpoint inhibitors. Partial responses occurred in three dose-escalation patients: two with cutaneous melanoma and one with hepatocellular carcinoma. The point of sequencing TCRbeta in the periphery was to test whether ivuxolimab changed TCR sequence diversity and drove clonal T-cell expansion. The paper describes the monotherapy dose-escalation part (N of about 52 patients) of the phase I trial of ivuxolimab. What the work shows at the level of the full study, not this receptor alone: After ivuxolimab, expanded clones were on average more numerous among CD8+ T cells than among CD4+ T cells. Antigen specificity was not determined for the clonally expanded peripheral T cells. In the 0.1-3.0 mg/kg groups, partial responders had among the lowest normalized peripheral clonal expansion, particularly in CD8+ T cells. At doses from 0.1 to 3.0 mg/kg, clonal expansion was seen in both CD4+ and CD8+ blood T cells between baseline and week 6. Low levels of normalized T-cell clonal expansion were also seen in some patients who did not respond.

V is pruned by 3 bases and J by 3 bases, leaving 11 bases of the junction without a gene match. CDR1 and CDR2, per the germline V gene, are SGDLS and YYNGEE. From cysteine to phenylalanine, the CDR3 is 19 amino acids long. Just the 57-base CDR3 DNA is kept, in frame starting at base 1. This clone was detected only once. It has no known antigen specificity. No base quality information exists; no much larger clone differs at one position. Genomic DNA was extracted from sorted cells for sequencing of the TCRbeta CDR3 region. The immunoSEQ Assay was used for sequencing of TCRbeta CDR3 regions. What TCRdb holds here is the immuneACCESS table cut down to in-frame rearrangements. Part of the clones is not present; checked against another copy, under half of the missing clones reflect an unresolved V gene, and the others are unexplained. The sample table lists about 84,000 clones, roughly 94% of them with a count of one. The top ten clones comprise approximately 11% of the sample.

Patients with autoimmune disease history or receiving systemic immunosuppression were excluded from the trial. Peripheral blood for TCR sequencing was collected from all dose cohorts at baseline, on cycle 4 day 1, and on cycle 7 day 1. The samples were drawn from a first-in-human, open-label, multicenter phase I dose-escalation trial of ivuxolimab. Adults with locally advanced or metastatic melanoma, renal cell carcinoma, hepatocellular carcinoma or head and neck squamous cell carcinoma were enrolled in the trial. Before TCR sequencing, CD4+ and CD8+ T cells were separately sorted from peripheral blood.

This TCR came from an adult with an advanced solid tumor such as melanoma, head and neck, liver or kidney cancer. Sequenced material: CD4+ or CD8+ T cells sorted from blood, taken in a trial of the OX40 agonist ivuxolimab. Recombination connected TRBV9 to TRBJ2-1; 14 junctional bases match TRBD2. The bases are TGTGCCAGCAGCGCCTCGGATAGACTAGCGGGAGGGCTCTACAATGAGCAGTTCTTC. It is translated as CASSASDRLAGGLYNEQFF.